One sample yielded the 32 T cell receptor beta chains listed below, sequenced in a study of Ad26.COV2.S vaccination and SARS-CoV-2 variants. Sample treatment: 19 received Ad26.COV2.S at low or high dose, single or two shots; about 5 received placebo; per-sample allocation not given. Specimens were obtained on day 63 following the first vaccine or placebo injection. TCRdb's copy holds only in-frame clones and misses some; the assay was immunoSEQ multiplex PCR. The sample holds 350,000 to 450,000 clones, around 87% seen once. This material consisted of peripheral blood, taken in a trial of Ad26.COV2.S vaccine versus placebo. These receptors came from a person between 18 and 65 years old who received the Ad26.COV2.S COVID-19 vaccine or a placebo.

The rearrangement joins TRBV9 to TRBJ1-1; weak D call: TRBD1 (5 bases). Germline-derived CDR1 and CDR2 are SGDLS and YYNGEE. With 0 bases removed from V and 4 bases from J, the gap between germline ends came to 13 bases. This CDR3 spans 15 amino acids. DNA of the CDR3: TGTGCCAGCAGCGTAGGGCCTGGGCAGGGCACTGAAGCTTTCTTT. It yields the protein CASSVGPGQGTEAFF.

The chain employs TRBV7-9 and TRBJ2-3; possible D gene TRBD1, 6 bases. The CDR3 has 13 residues. V gave up 4 bases and J gave up 4 bases, with 9 bases separating them. CDR1 and CDR2 (germline): SEHNR, FQNEAQ (reference sequence). DNA of the CDR3: TGTGCCAGCAGCTCCCAGGGGCCAGATACGCAGTATTTT. Residues: CASSSQGPDTQYF.

V and J are TRBV7-9 and TRBJ1-1, with D hard to call. Germline V gene sequence: CDR1 SEHNR, CDR2 FQNEAQ (reference sequence). V was cut by 3 bases and J by 8 bases, with 13 bases left in between. The length of the CDR3 is 13 residues. The CDR3 DNA reads as TGTGCCAGCAGCTTTGATAGCTCGGCAGAAGCTTTCTTT. This translates into CASSFDSSAEAFF.

This chain uses TRBV7-2 with TRBJ2-2; a weak D match, TRBD2 (5 bases). Trimming pared 2 bases from V and 6 bases from J, leaving 10 bases between. The CDR3 contains 14 residues. Germline-derived CDR1 and CDR2 are SGHTA and FQGNSA. CDR3: CASSLSGWAGELFF. The CDR3 nucleotides are TGTGCCAGCAGCTTAAGCGGTTGGGCCGGGGAGCTGTTTTTT.

This rearrangement joins TRBV10-3 to TRBJ1-6; weak D call: TRBD1 (6 bases). The V end was cut by 3 bases, the J end by 10 bases, with 16 bases between. Germline values: CDR1 ENHRY, CDR2 SYGVKD. The CDR3 covers 15 residues. The CDR3 DNA sequence: TGTGCCATCAGTGATTTACAGGGTGGAACGTCACCCCTCCACTTT. As protein: CAISDLQGGTSPLHF.

The chain joins TRBV19 to TRBJ1-5; D is undetermined. Germline-derived CDR1 and CDR2 are LNHDA and SQIVND (reference sequence). The CDR3 spans 14 residues. V was pared by 3 bases and J by 6 bases, with 12 bases between. DNA for the CDR3: TGTGCCAGTAGTATTGTAGGGTACAGTCAGCCCCAGCATTTT. It codes for CASSIVGYSQPQHF.

This chain joins TRBV3-1 (or the pseudogene TRBV3-2) and TRBJ1-6, with TRBD1 as a possible D gene (5 bases). The V end was cut by 1 base, the J end by 7 bases, with 11 bases between. This CDR3 contains 15 residues. The germline V gene has CDR1 LGHDT and CDR2 YNNKEL (reference sequence). CDR3 DNA: TGTGCCAGCAGCCAAGGGGACGGACAAAATTCACCCCTCCACTTT. Translating gives CASSQGDGQNSPLHF.

This clone has only a few counts. The chain is built from TRBV20-1 and TRBJ1-5; unclear D gene. V was pared by 6 bases and J by 4 bases, with 7 bases between. This CDR3 has 11 amino acids. From germline, CDR1 is DFQATT and CDR2 SNEGSKA (reference sequence). CDR3 nucleotides: TGCAGTGCCAGCGGAAATCAGCCCCAGCATTTT. Its translation: CSASGNQPQHF.

This clone appeared a single time. The CDR3 sequence: CASSRIRDANTDTQYF. Here the CDR3 DNA reads TGTGCCAGCAGCCGAATTCGGGACGCTAACACAGATACGCAGTATTTT. The V gene is TRBV9, the J gene TRBJ2-3; the D call may be TRBD1 or TRBD2 (5 bases each). V lost 4 bases, J lost 2 bases, and 17 bases lay in between. The V gene's germline CDR1 is SGDLS and CDR2 YYNGEE. CDR3 length: 16 amino acids. Combining the CDR3 with reference TRBV9 and TRBJ2-3 gives the whole variable domain DSGVTQTPKHLITATGQRVTLRCSPRSGDLSVYWYQQSLDQGLQFLIQYYNGEERAKGNILERFSAQQFPDLHSELNLSSLELGDSALYFCASSRIRDANTDTQYFGPGTRLTVL.

V usage is TRBV5-4 and J usage is TRBJ2-2; D is ambiguous. V was cut by 3 bases and J by 6 bases, with 9 bases left in between. The germline CDR1 and CDR2 sequences are SGHNT and YYREEE (reference sequence). There are 13 residues in the CDR3. CDR3 sequence: CASSWGGAGELFF. As DNA, the CDR3 is TGTGCCAGCAGCTGGGGTGGGGCCGGGGAGCTGTTTTTT.

This rearrangement joins TRBV9 to TRBJ2-1, with TRBD2 matching 8 bases. CDR1 and CDR2 (germline): SGDLS, YYNGEE. This CDR3 contains 16 residues. Germline trimming cut 4 bases from V and 7 bases from J; bases unmatched to any gene: 13. This CDR3 reads CASSPGGRGGSNEQFF. The CDR3, as DNA: TGTGCCAGCAGCCCCGGGGGCCGGGGGGGCTCGAATGAGCAGTTCTTC.

The chain has TRBV6-5 and TRBJ2-2; D is unresolved. Germline V lookup: CDR1 MNHEY, CDR2 SVGAGI. V lost 4 bases and J 3 bases, leaving 9 bases between the germline ends. This CDR3 comprises 14 residues. The CDR3 nucleotides read TGTGCCAGCAGTTGGACCGGAGACACCGGGGAGCTGTTTTTT. Its protein is CASSWTGDTGELFF.

This chain links TRBV10-3 with TRBJ1-3; D gene ambiguous. Germline CDR1 is ENHRY and CDR2 is SYGVKD. The V end was cut by 6 bases, the J end by 0 bases, with 12 bases between. The CDR3 has 15 residues. The CDR3 spells CAIRGRGFSGNTIYF. The DNA for the CDR3 is TGTGCCATCAGGGGGAGAGGGTTCTCTGGAAACACCATATATTTT.

J is TRBJ1-5 and V is TRBV6-2 or TRBV6-3; 7 nucleotides line up with TRBD1. CDR1 is MNHEY, CDR2 SVGEGT, per germline. V gave up 5 bases and J gave up 3 bases; unmatched junction bases: 10. This CDR3 contains 16 residues. In DNA form, the CDR3 reads TGTGCCAGCAGTCAAACACGACAGGGTTACAATCAGCCCCAGCATTTT. Residues: CASSQTRQGYNQPQHF.

The CDR3 loop reads CASSYRGGGQPQHF. For the CDR3, the DNA is TGTGCCAGCAGCTACAGGGGAGGGGGTCAGCCCCAGCATTTT. The gene calls are TRBV7-2 and TRBJ1-5, with 7 bases lining up with TRBD1. The CDR3 covers 14 residues. Germline V gives CDR1 SGHTA, CDR2 FQGNSA. V trimming: 4 bases; J trimming: 6 bases; junction bases outside the gene matches: 6.

Worth noting for this clone: Other DNA sequences in this sample translate to the same CDR3. The CDR3 DNA follows: TGTGCCAGCAGCTTAGATAGCGGGAACACTGAAGCTTTCTTT. Translated, it gives CASSLDSGNTEAFF. This chain uses TRBV11-3 with TRBJ1-1; D uncertain. CDR1 is SGHNT and CDR2 is YENEEA in the germline V gene. The CDR3 runs to 14 residues. V was trimmed by 0 bases and J by 1 base, leaving 6 bases between them.

The chain couples TRBV14 to TRBJ2-3, with D unresolved. This CDR3 comprises 15 residues. V was cut by 1 base and J by 4 bases, with 12 bases left in between. Germline CDR1 and CDR2: SGHDN and FVKESK. CDR3 DNA sequence: TGTGCCAGCAGCCAAGGGTTTAGAGCAGCAGATACGCAGTATTTT. This gives the protein CASSQGFRAADTQYF.

The chain carries TRBV12-2 and TRBJ2-7; the table's D call of TRBD1 was not tested on the DNA. TRBV12-2 is marked as a pseudogene. CDR3 length: 16 amino acids. The CDR3 sequence: CASPWIPFGHPYEQYF. CDR3 in DNA: TGTGCAAGTCCCTGGATCCCTTTCGGACACCCCTACGAGCAGTACTTC.

This chain links TRBV30 with TRBJ1-3; unclear D gene. CDR1 is GTSNPN, CDR2 SVGIG, per germline (reference sequence). This CDR3 spans 13 amino acids. Between the trimmed V and J ends, which lost 4 bases and 0 bases, there was a span of 7 bases. The CDR3 bases are TGTGCCTGGAATTCAGGCTCTGGAAACACCATATATTTT. Amino acids: CAWNSGSGNTIYF. Looking up the rest from reference TRBV30 and TRBJ1-3 gives the full variable domain: SQTIHQWPATLVQPVGSPLSLECTVEGTSNPNLYWYRQAAGRGLQLLFYSVGIGQISSEVPQNLSASRPQDRQFILSSKKLLLSDSGFYLCAWNSGSGNTIYFGEGSWLTVV.

The J gene is TRBJ2-3, the V gene TRBV24-1; no reliable D call. This CDR3 comprises 13 residues. CDR1 is KGHDR and CDR2 is SFDVKD in the germline V gene. V lost 1 base to trimming and J lost 4 bases, with 5 bases between them. The DNA of the CDR3 is TGTGCCACCAGTGATTTCGGTTCAGATACGCAGTATTTT. It specifies CATSDFGSDTQYF.

This clone appeared a single time. The J gene is TRBJ2-5, the V gene TRBV7-3; possibly TRBD1 for D (6 bases). The CDR3 covers 15 residues. V was trimmed by 5 bases and J by 4 bases, leaving 17 bases between them. CDR1 and CDR2 (germline): SGHTA, FQGTGA. CDR3 DNA sequence: TGTGCCAGCAGCCCCCGAGCAGGGGAGATAGAGACCCAGTACTTC. Encoded protein: CASSPRAGEIETQYF.

The J gene is TRBJ1-3, the V gene TRBV7-2, with 11 nucleotides matching TRBD1. The CDR3 contains 14 residues. V was clipped by 5 bases and J by 10 bases; unmatched bases: 7. Germline CDR1 reads SGHTA; CDR2 reads FQGNSA. The CDR3 DNA follows: TGTGCCAGCAGCCAATGGACAGGGGGCTATACCATATATTTT. It yields the protein CASSQWTGGYTIYF.

The CDR3 loop reads CASSVDPGQGKDTQYF. Written as DNA, the CDR3 is TGTGCCAGCAGCGTCGATCCGGGACAGGGGAAAGATACGCAGTATTTT. The chain carries TRBV2 and TRBJ2-3; 10 bases align to TRBD1. The junction had 11 bases not matched to a gene; V was cut back by 6 bases and J by 5 bases. The CDR3 length is 16 residues. CDR1 SNHLY and CDR2 FYNNEI come from the germline V gene.

This clone is a singleton in its sample. The chain joins TRBV30 to TRBJ2-3, with 8 bases fitting TRBD2. V trimming: 0 bases; J trimming: 4 bases; junction bases outside the gene matches: 3. CDR1 GTSNPN and CDR2 SVGIG come from the germline V gene (reference sequence). The CDR3 length is 14 residues. The CDR3 reads CAWSVAGGPDTQYF. DNA for the CDR3: TGTGCCTGGAGTGTTGCGGGGGGTCCAGATACGCAGTATTTT.

The genes are TRBV5-1 and TRBJ2-7; D might be TRBD2 (7 bases). Per germline, CDR1 SGHRS and CDR2 YFSETQ. This CDR3 contains 15 residues. The V end was cut by 6 bases, the J end by 2 bases, with 18 bases between. The CDR3: CASNLWGGTTYEQYF. CDR3 DNA sequence: TGCGCCAGCAATTTGTGGGGGGGCACCACCTACGAGCAGTACTTC.

This chain joins TRBV27 and TRBJ2-2; 9 bases match TRBD2. Unmatched junction bases numbered 9, after V lost 2 bases and J lost 5 bases. The V gene's germline CDR1 is MNHEY and CDR2 SMNVEV (reference sequence). The CDR3 is 17 residues long. DNA of the CDR3: TGTGCCAGCAGTTTAAGAAGCGGGGGGCCGGGAACCGGGGAGCTGTTTTTT. Its translation is CASSLRSGGPGTGELFF.

Only a few counts were recorded for this clone. The V gene is TRBV5-1, the J gene TRBJ1-2, with TRBD1 as a possible D gene (5 bases). Trimming cost V 7 bases and J 2 bases, with 15 bases left between them. The germline V gene has CDR1 SGHRS and CDR2 YFSETQ. This CDR3 is built from 14 residues. The DNA of the CDR3 is TGCGCCAGCGGAACCGGGACGGTCAACTATGGCTACACCTTC. Translated, it gives CASGTGTVNYGYTF.

The rearrangement links TRBV18 to TRBJ1-2; 9 bases fit TRBD1. Germline V gene data show CDR1 as KGHSH and CDR2 as LQKENI. The CDR3 is 17 residues long. V shed 2 bases and J 4 bases; nucleotides not matched to a gene: 11. The DNA of the CDR3 is TGTGCCAGCTCACCATCGGGACAGGGAATGGGTGGCTATGGCTACACCTTC. Residues: CASSPSGQGMGGYGYTF.

The V and J genes are TRBV12-3 or TRBV12-4 and TRBJ2-2; D is ambiguous. This CDR3 has 13 amino acids. The V end was cut by 1 base, the J end by 6 bases, with 6 bases between. The CDR3 here is CASSLEGSGELFF. DNA for the CDR3: TGTGCCAGCAGTTTAGAGGGTTCCGGGGAGCTGTTTTTT.

This chain links TRBV2 with TRBJ1-2; no clear D gene. V lost 6 bases, J lost 4 bases, and 12 bases lay in between. CDR1 is SNHLY and CDR2 is FYNNEI in the germline V gene. The CDR3 covers 13 residues. This chain's CDR3 is CASRWEVAYGYTF. The CDR3 coding sequence is TGTGCCAGCAGGTGGGAGGTAGCCTATGGCTACACCTTC.

This clone was observed a few times. The genes are TRBV7-9 and TRBJ1-2; the D gene is possibly TRBD1 (6 bases). V lost 6 bases, J lost 2 bases, and 16 bases lay in between. This CDR3 spans 15 amino acids. CDR1 is SEHNR, CDR2 FQNEAQ, per germline (reference sequence). The CDR3 here is CASSNRTDPNYGYTF. DNA for the CDR3: TGTGCCAGCAGTAATCGGACAGATCCGAACTATGGCTACACCTTC.

This chain connects TRBV11-3 to TRBJ2-3, with D possibly TRBD2 on 6 matching bases. Trimming removed 5 bases at V and 7 bases at J, with 13 bases between. The CDR3 has 13 amino acids. Per germline, CDR1 SGHNT and CDR2 YENEEA. For the CDR3, the DNA is TGTGCCAGCAGCCATCCCGGGAGCTATACGCAGTATTTT. It yields the protein CASSHPGSYTQYF.